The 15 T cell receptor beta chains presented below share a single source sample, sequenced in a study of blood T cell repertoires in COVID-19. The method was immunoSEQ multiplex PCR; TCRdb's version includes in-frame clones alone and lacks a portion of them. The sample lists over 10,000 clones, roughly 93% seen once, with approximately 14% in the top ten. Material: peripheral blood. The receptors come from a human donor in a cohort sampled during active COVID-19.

This CDR3 reads CASSFTASGTGGTNTEAFF. CDR3 in DNA: TGCGCCAGCAGCTTCACAGCATCCGGGACAGGGGGCACAAACACTGAAGCTTTCTTT. This chain links TRBV5-1 with TRBJ1-1, with TRBD1 matching 12 bases. The germline gives CDR1 SGHRS, CDR2 YFSETQ. Trimming took 2 bases from V and 2 from J; bases not matched to a gene: 13. The CDR3 contains 19 residues. Drawing the rest from reference TRBV5-1 and TRBJ1-1, the complete variable domain is KAGVTQTPRYLIKTRGQQVTLSCSPISGHRSVSWYQQTPGQGLQFLFEYFSETQRNKGNFPGRFSGRQFSNSRSEMNVSTLELGDSALYLCASSFTASGTGGTNTEAFFGQGTRLTVV.

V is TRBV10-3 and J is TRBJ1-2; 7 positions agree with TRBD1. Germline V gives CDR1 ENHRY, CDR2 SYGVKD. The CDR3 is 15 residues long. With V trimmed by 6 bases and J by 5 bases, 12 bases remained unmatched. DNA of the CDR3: TGTGCCATCAGGGCTACCTCCGGGACAGAATATGGCTACACCTTC. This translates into CAIRATSGTEYGYTF.

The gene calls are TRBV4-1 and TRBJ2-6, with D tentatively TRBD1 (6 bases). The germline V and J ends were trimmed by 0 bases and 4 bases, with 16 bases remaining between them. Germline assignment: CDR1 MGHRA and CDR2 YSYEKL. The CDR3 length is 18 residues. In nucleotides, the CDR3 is TGCGCCAGCAGCCAAGATTCGCCAGGGGCGCCGGGGGCCAACGTCCTGACTTTC. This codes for CASSQDSPGAPGANVLTF.

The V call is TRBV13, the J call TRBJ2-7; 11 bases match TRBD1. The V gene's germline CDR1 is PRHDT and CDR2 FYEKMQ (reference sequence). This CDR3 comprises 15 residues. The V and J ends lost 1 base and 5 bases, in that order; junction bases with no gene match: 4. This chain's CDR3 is CASSLVGQGDHEQYF. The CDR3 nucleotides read TGTGCCAGCAGCTTAGTGGGACAGGGGGACCACGAGCAGTACTTC. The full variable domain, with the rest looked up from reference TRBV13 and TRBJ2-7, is AAGVIQSPRHLIKEKRETATLKCYPIPRHDTVYWYQQGPGQDPQFLISFYEKMQSDKGSIPDRFSAQQFSDYHSELNMSSLELGDSALYFCASSLVGQGDHEQYFGPGTRLTVT.

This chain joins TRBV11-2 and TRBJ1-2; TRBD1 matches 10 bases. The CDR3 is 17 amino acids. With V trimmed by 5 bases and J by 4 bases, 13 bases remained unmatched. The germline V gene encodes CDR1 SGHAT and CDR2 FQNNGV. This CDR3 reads CASSPAGTGANSYGYTF. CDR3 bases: TGTGCCAGCAGCCCGGCCGGGACAGGGGCTAACAGCTATGGCTACACCTTC.

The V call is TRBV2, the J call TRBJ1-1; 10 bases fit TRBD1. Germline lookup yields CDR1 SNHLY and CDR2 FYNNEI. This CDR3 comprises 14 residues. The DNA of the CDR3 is TGTAAATCGCGGGACAGGGGCTTGAACACTGAAGCTTTCTTT. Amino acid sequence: CKSRDRGLNTEAFF.

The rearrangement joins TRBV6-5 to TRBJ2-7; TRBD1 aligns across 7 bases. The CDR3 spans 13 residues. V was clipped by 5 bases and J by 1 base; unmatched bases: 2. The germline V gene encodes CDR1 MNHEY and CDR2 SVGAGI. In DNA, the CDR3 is TGTGCCAGCAGTCCGGGACAGTCCTACGAGCAGTACTTC. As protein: CASSPGQSYEQYF.

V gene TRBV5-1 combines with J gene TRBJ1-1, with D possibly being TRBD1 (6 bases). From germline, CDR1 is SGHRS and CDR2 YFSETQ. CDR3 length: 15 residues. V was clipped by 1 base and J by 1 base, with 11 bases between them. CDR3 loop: CASSLMAGANTEAFF. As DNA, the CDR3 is TGCGCCAGCAGCTTGATGGCAGGGGCGAACACTGAAGCTTTCTTT.

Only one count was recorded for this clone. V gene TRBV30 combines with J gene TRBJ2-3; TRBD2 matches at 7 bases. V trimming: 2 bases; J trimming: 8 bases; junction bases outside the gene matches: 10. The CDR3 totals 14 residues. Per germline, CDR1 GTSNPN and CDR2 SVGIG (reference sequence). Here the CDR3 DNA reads TGTGCCTGGAGTCAAGAAACTAGCGCCCCTACGCAGTATTTT. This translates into CAWSQETSAPTQYF.

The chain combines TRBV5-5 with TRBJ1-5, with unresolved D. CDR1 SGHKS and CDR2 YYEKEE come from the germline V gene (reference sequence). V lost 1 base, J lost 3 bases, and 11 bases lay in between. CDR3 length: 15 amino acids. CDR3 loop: CASSLFSGVNQPQHF. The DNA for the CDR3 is TGTGCCAGCAGCTTGTTCTCCGGAGTCAATCAGCCCCAGCATTTT.

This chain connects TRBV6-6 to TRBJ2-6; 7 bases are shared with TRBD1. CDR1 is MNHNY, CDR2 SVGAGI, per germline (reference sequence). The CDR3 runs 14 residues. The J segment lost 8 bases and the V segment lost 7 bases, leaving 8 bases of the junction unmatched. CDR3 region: CASTLPGGSNVLTF. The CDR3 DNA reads TGTGCCAGCACCCTACCAGGGGGATCCAACGTCCTGACTTTC.

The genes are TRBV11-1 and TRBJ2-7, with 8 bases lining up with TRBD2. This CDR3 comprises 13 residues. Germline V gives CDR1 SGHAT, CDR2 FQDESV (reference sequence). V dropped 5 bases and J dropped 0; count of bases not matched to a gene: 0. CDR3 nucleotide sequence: TGTGCCAGCAGCCGGGGGGGCTCCTACGAGCAGTACTTC. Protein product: CASSRGGSYEQYF.

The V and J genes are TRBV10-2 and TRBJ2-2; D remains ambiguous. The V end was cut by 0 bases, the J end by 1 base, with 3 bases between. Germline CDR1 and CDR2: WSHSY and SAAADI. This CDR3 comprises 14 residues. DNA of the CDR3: TGCGCCAGCAGTGAGTCGCGGAACACCGGGGAGCTGTTTTTT. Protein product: CASSESRNTGELFF.

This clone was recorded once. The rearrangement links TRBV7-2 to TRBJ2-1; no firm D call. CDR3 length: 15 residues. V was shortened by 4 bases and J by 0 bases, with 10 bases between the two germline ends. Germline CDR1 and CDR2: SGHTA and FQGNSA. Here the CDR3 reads CASSSMPSSYNEQFF. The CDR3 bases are TGTGCCAGCAGCTCAATGCCCAGCTCCTACAATGAGCAGTTCTTC.

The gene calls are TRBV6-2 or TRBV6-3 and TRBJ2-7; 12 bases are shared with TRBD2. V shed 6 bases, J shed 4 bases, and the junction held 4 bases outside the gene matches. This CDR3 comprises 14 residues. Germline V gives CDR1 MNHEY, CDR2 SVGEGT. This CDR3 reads CASSQTSGSYEQYF. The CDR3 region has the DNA TGTGCCAGCAGCCAGACTAGCGGGAGTTACGAGCAGTACTTC.